A selection of T cell receptor beta chains follows, all from one sample in a study of blood T cell repertoires in COVID-19. Assay used: immunoSEQ multiplex PCR; TCRdb lists only in-frame clones, some missing. The table includes 90,000 to 120,000 clones, roughly 83% detected once. The sequencing sample was made of peripheral blood. The receptor set was obtained from a human donor in a cohort sampled during active COVID-19. The CDR3 runs from the conserved cysteine through the conserved F or W. The D gene is left open where the match is weak. Clone size is given for some rows only: seen once, a few or many times, or a class if the clone is expanded.

CDR3nt: TGCGCCAGCAGCGCGACAGGGGATACCGGGGAGCTGTTTTTT
CDR3aa: CASSATGDTGELFF
abundance: .
v_gene: TRBV5-1
d_gene: TRBD1
j_gene: TRBJ2-2

CDR3nt: TGTGCCAGCAGCCTCAGGACTAGCGGGTCCTACGAGCAGTACTTC
CDR3aa: CASSLRTSGSYEQYF
abundance: .
v_gene: TRBV7-2
d_gene: TRBD2
j_gene: TRBJ2-7

CDR3nt: TGTGCCAGCAGCTTAATTCATGTGAGTAGCGGGAATCCCCGCGAGCAGTACTTC
CDR3aa: CASSLIHVSSGNPREQYF
abundance: .
v_gene: TRBV7-9
d_gene: TRBD2
j_gene: TRBJ2-7

CDR3nt: TGCGCCAGCAGCCAAGATGGGACACTCTCCTACAATGAGCAGTTCTTC
CDR3aa: CASSQDGTLSYNEQFF
abundance: once
v_gene: TRBV4-1
d_gene: .
j_gene: TRBJ2-1

CDR3nt: TGTGCCAGCAGCCAAGAGGATAGACAGGGCCCTTATGGCTACACCTTC
CDR3aa: CASSQEDRQGPYGYTF
abundance: .
v_gene: TRBV4-2
d_gene: TRBD1
j_gene: TRBJ1-2

CDR3nt: TGTGCCAGCAGTTTAACCGGTCTGTTGGCTTTCTTT
CDR3aa: CASSLTGLLAFF
abundance: .
v_gene: TRBV28
d_gene: .
j_gene: TRBJ1-1

CDR3nt: TGTGCCTGGAGGCGGATGTTCGGTGAGCAGTTCTTC
CDR3aa: CAWRRMFGEQFF
abundance: .
v_gene: TRBV30
d_gene: .
j_gene: TRBJ2-1

CDR3nt: TGTGCCAGTAGTATATTCCCAGGGGTGAAAGGCTACACCTTC
CDR3aa: CASSIFPGVKGYTF
abundance: .
v_gene: TRBV19
d_gene: .
j_gene: TRBJ1-2

CDR3nt: TGTGCCAGCAGCCAATATTTAGCGGGAGTCAATGAGCAGTTCTTC
CDR3aa: CASSQYLAGVNEQFF
abundance: .
v_gene: TRBV3-1/TRBV3-2
d_gene: TRBD2
j_gene: TRBJ2-1

CDR3nt: TGTGCCTGGACTAGCGGGGGAAATGAGCAGTTCTTC
CDR3aa: CAWTSGGNEQFF
abundance: .
v_gene: TRBV30
d_gene: TRBD2
j_gene: TRBJ2-1

CDR3nt: TGTGCCAGCAGGCCTAGCGGGACCATAGATACGCGGTATTTT
CDR3aa: CASRPSGTIDTRYF
abundance: .
v_gene: TRBV6-5
d_gene: TRBD2
j_gene: TRBJ2-3

CDR3nt: TGTGCCAGCAGCAGCATACGGGTTGAAGCTTTCTTT
CDR3aa: CASSSIRVEAFF
abundance: .
v_gene: TRBV28
d_gene: .
j_gene: TRBJ1-1

CDR3nt: TGTGCCAGCAGCCCCGGGACAGGGGCCGTGTCTGAAGCTTTCTTT
CDR3aa: CASSPGTGAVSEAFF
abundance: once
v_gene: TRBV7-9
d_gene: TRBD1
j_gene: TRBJ1-1

CDR3nt: TGTGCCAGTAGTATTGACAGGGGCTCACCCCTCCACTTT
CDR3aa: CASSIDRGSPLHF
abundance: .
v_gene: TRBV19
d_gene: TRBD1
j_gene: TRBJ1-6

CDR3nt: TGTGCCAGCAGTTACGGCCCTTATAGCAATCAGCCCCAGCATTTT
CDR3aa: CASSYGPYSNQPQHF
abundance: .
v_gene: TRBV6-2/TRBV6-3
d_gene: .
j_gene: TRBJ1-5

CDR3nt: TGTGCCAGCAGTCCAGACTATCTCGGAGGGGAGCTGTTTTTT
CDR3aa: CASSPDYLGGELFF
abundance: .
v_gene: TRBV6-5
d_gene: .
j_gene: TRBJ2-2

CDR3nt: TGTGCCAGCAGCTCGTCCCGGGACAGATCCTACAATGAGCAGTTCTTC
CDR3aa: CASSSSRDRSYNEQFF
abundance: .
v_gene: TRBV5-4
d_gene: TRBD1
j_gene: TRBJ2-1

CDR3nt: TGTGCCAGCAGTGTGCAGGCTGAGGGCGTGAACACTGAAGCTTTCTTT
CDR3aa: CASSVQAEGVNTEAFF
abundance: .
v_gene: TRBV6-1
d_gene: .
j_gene: TRBJ1-1

CDR3nt: TGTGCCAGCAGCCACCACGGGCCTGGGGGGAATTCACCCCTCCACTTT
CDR3aa: CASSHHGPGGNSPLHF
abundance: .
v_gene: TRBV9
d_gene: .
j_gene: TRBJ1-6

CDR3nt: TGTGCCAGCAGTTCCTATTATGTATCGAACACTGAAGCTTTCTTT
CDR3aa: CASSSYYVSNTEAFF
abundance: .
v_gene: TRBV6-2/TRBV6-3
d_gene: .
j_gene: TRBJ1-1

CDR3nt: TGTGCCACCGCGGTACTGGTGAACACTGAAGCTTTCTTT
CDR3aa: CATAVLVNTEAFF
abundance: .
v_gene: TRBV12-3/TRBV12-4
d_gene: .
j_gene: TRBJ1-1

CDR3nt: TGTGCCAGCAGCCTTAGCGGGAGCTCCTACAATGAGCAGTTCTTC
CDR3aa: CASSLSGSSYNEQFF
abundance: .
v_gene: TRBV7-9
d_gene: TRBD2
j_gene: TRBJ2-1

CDR3nt: TGTGCCAGCAGTGCCCGGACTAGCGGGCAGGGAGAGACCCAGTACTTC
CDR3aa: CASSARTSGQGETQYF
abundance: .
v_gene: TRBV2
d_gene: TRBD2
j_gene: TRBJ2-5

CDR3nt: TGCAGCGTTGCCGGCGGGGTTGGTGGCTACACCTTC
CDR3aa: CSVAGGVGGYTF
abundance: .
v_gene: TRBV29-1
d_gene: .
j_gene: TRBJ1-2

CDR3nt: TGCGCCAGCAGACTGTGGTTTGGCACAGATACGCAGTATTTT
CDR3aa: CASRLWFGTDTQYF
abundance: .
v_gene: TRBV5-1
d_gene: .
j_gene: TRBJ2-3

CDR3nt: TGTGCCTGGAGTCAGGGTGCCAATCAGCCCCAGCATTTT
CDR3aa: CAWSQGANQPQHF
abundance: .
v_gene: TRBV30
d_gene: .
j_gene: TRBJ1-5

CDR3nt: TGTGCCAGCAGCCAAGTTCAGGGGGCCACTGAAGCTTTCTTT
CDR3aa: CASSQVQGATEAFF
abundance: .
v_gene: TRBV3-1/TRBV3-2
d_gene: TRBD1
j_gene: TRBJ1-1

CDR3nt: TGTGCCAGCAGGACCTCCGGGACAGCCTATGGCTACACCTTC
CDR3aa: CASRTSGTAYGYTF
abundance: .
v_gene: TRBV28
d_gene: TRBD1
j_gene: TRBJ1-2

CDR3nt: TGTGCCAGCAGTCCCGGGACAGGGGGCTCCTACGAGCAGTACTTC
CDR3aa: CASSPGTGGSYEQYF
abundance: .
v_gene: TRBV28
d_gene: TRBD1
j_gene: TRBJ2-7

CDR3nt: TGTGCCAGCAGCGAAGGGGATACGGGAGAGACAGATACGCAGTATTTT
CDR3aa: CASSEGDTGETDTQYF
abundance: .
v_gene: TRBV9
d_gene: .
j_gene: TRBJ2-3

CDR3nt: TGCGCCAGCAGCCAAGATCACCAGAGCAATCAGCCCCAGCATTTT
CDR3aa: CASSQDHQSNQPQHF
abundance: .
v_gene: TRBV4-1
d_gene: .
j_gene: TRBJ1-5

CDR3nt: TGTGCCTGGAGAGGCCTAGCCGGGGAGACCCAGTACTTC
CDR3aa: CAWRGLAGETQYF
abundance: .
v_gene: TRBV30
d_gene: .
j_gene: TRBJ2-5

CDR3nt: TGTGCCAGTAGCCGAAACAGGGTTGAGGGGGAGACCCAGTACTTC
CDR3aa: CASSRNRVEGETQYF
abundance: .
v_gene: TRBV19
d_gene: .
j_gene: TRBJ2-5

CDR3nt: TGTGCCAGCAGGACGAAGGTGGGGCGATCACCCCTCCACTTT
CDR3aa: CASRTKVGRSPLHF
abundance: .
v_gene: TRBV6-5
d_gene: .
j_gene: TRBJ1-6

CDR3nt: TGTGCCAGCAGCTTAATAGGACTAGCGGGAACCTCAGATACGCAGTATTTT
CDR3aa: CASSLIGLAGTSDTQYF
abundance: few
v_gene: TRBV13
d_gene: TRBD2
j_gene: TRBJ2-3

CDR3nt: TGCGCCAGCAGCCAAGGGGGACTAGCGGGAGAACTAGTCACCGGGGAGCTGTTTTTT
CDR3aa: CASSQGGLAGELVTGELFF
abundance: .
v_gene: TRBV4-3
d_gene: TRBD2
j_gene: TRBJ2-2

CDR3nt: TGTGCCACCAGCAGATTGGACAGGGCGAACACTGAAGCTTTCTTT
CDR3aa: CATSRLDRANTEAFF
abundance: .
v_gene: TRBV15
d_gene: TRBD1
j_gene: TRBJ1-1

CDR3nt: TGTGCCAGCAGCTTCAGGGCGGAACGCACAGATACGCAGTATTTT
CDR3aa: CASSFRAERTDTQYF
abundance: .
v_gene: TRBV7-9
d_gene: .
j_gene: TRBJ2-3

CDR3nt: TGTGCCAGCAGATGGGGGACTAGCGGACAAGAGACCCAGTACTTC
CDR3aa: CASRWGTSGQETQYF
abundance: .
v_gene: TRBV2
d_gene: TRBD2
j_gene: TRBJ2-5

CDR3nt: TGTGCCAGCAGCCAAGTAGGCGGGGTAGCGGGAGATACGCAGTATTTT
CDR3aa: CASSQVGGVAGDTQYF
abundance: .
v_gene: TRBV4-2
d_gene: TRBD2
j_gene: TRBJ2-3

CDR3nt: TGTGCCAGCAGTAAACTAGCGGGAGTTTACAATGAGCAGTTCTTC
CDR3aa: CASSKLAGVYNEQFF
abundance: few
v_gene: TRBV6-2/TRBV6-3
d_gene: TRBD2
j_gene: TRBJ2-1

CDR3nt: TGCGCCAGCAGCCAAGAGGACAGGGGGCATCAGCCCCAGCATTTT
CDR3aa: CASSQEDRGHQPQHF
abundance: .
v_gene: TRBV4-1
d_gene: TRBD1
j_gene: TRBJ1-5

CDR3nt: TGCGCCAGCAGCCCTGGACTAGCGGACAATGAGCAGTTCTTC
CDR3aa: CASSPGLADNEQFF
abundance: once
v_gene: TRBV4-1
d_gene: TRBD2
j_gene: TRBJ2-1

CDR3nt: TGTGCCAGCAGCTCCGGAATGGGGTGGACTAGCGGGAGGCCGGAGACCCAGTACTTC
CDR3aa: CASSSGMGWTSGRPETQYF
abundance: .
v_gene: TRBV7-7
d_gene: TRBD2
j_gene: TRBJ2-5

CDR3nt: TGTGCCAGCAGCCACGGCAGGGAAATAGGGGAGACCCAGTACTTC
CDR3aa: CASSHGREIGETQYF
abundance: .
v_gene: TRBV3-1/TRBV3-2
d_gene: .
j_gene: TRBJ2-5

CDR3nt: TGCGCCAGCAGTGGGGGGTGGCTAGCGCGCTACAATGAGCAGTTCTTC
CDR3aa: CASSGGWLARYNEQFF
abundance: .
v_gene: TRBV10-1
d_gene: .
j_gene: TRBJ2-1

CDR3nt: TGTGCCAGCAGCTTATCAGGGGCCTACGAGCAGTACTTC
CDR3aa: CASSLSGAYEQYF
abundance: .
v_gene: TRBV7-2
d_gene: .
j_gene: TRBJ2-7

CDR3nt: TGTGCCAGCAGTGAATCTTCCAGCGGGAGGGCCTCCGAGCAGTACTTC
CDR3aa: CASSESSSGRASEQYF
abundance: .
v_gene: TRBV25-1
d_gene: TRBD2
j_gene: TRBJ2-7

CDR3nt: TGTGCCAGCAGCCTGCGGACTAGCGGGGGAAACAATGAGCAGTTCTTC
CDR3aa: CASSLRTSGGNNEQFF
abundance: .
v_gene: TRBV3-1/TRBV3-2
d_gene: TRBD2
j_gene: TRBJ2-1

CDR3nt: TGTGCCAGTAGTCCATCAGGGGGCTACGGCTACACCTTC
CDR3aa: CASSPSGGYGYTF
abundance: .
v_gene: TRBV19
d_gene: TRBD1
j_gene: TRBJ1-2

CDR3nt: TGTGCCAGCAGTATCTGGACCGGGACAGGGGGATACGAGCAGTACTTC
CDR3aa: CASSIWTGTGGYEQYF
abundance: .
v_gene: TRBV7-9
d_gene: TRBD1
j_gene: TRBJ2-7

CDR3nt: TGTGCCAGTCGGATAAGGGGACAGGGGGCCACTGAAGCTTTCTTT
CDR3aa: CASRIRGQGATEAFF
abundance: .
v_gene: TRBV19
d_gene: TRBD1
j_gene: TRBJ1-1

CDR3nt: TGTGCCAGCAGCGTAGGTCAGCGGGAGGGCGGCAATGAGCAGTTCTTC
CDR3aa: CASSVGQREGGNEQFF
abundance: few
v_gene: TRBV9
d_gene: TRBD2
j_gene: TRBJ2-1

CDR3nt: TGTGCCAGCAGTGCAGGGTGGAATCAGCCCCAGCATTTT
CDR3aa: CASSAGWNQPQHF
abundance: few
v_gene: TRBV25-1
d_gene: .
j_gene: TRBJ1-5

CDR3nt: TGTGCCAGCAGCAGGGGCGGGGGGACTAATGAAAAACTGTTTTTT
CDR3aa: CASSRGGGTNEKLFF
abundance: .
v_gene: TRBV7-2
d_gene: .
j_gene: TRBJ1-4

CDR3nt: TGTGCCAGCACCTTCTCGGAGTATAGCAATCAGCCCCAGCATTTT
CDR3aa: CASTFSEYSNQPQHF
abundance: .
v_gene: TRBV27
d_gene: .
j_gene: TRBJ1-5

CDR3nt: TGCAGCGGGCAGGGCGGATACGAGCAGTACTTC
CDR3aa: CSGQGGYEQYF
abundance: .
v_gene: TRBV29-1
d_gene: .
j_gene: TRBJ2-7

CDR3nt: TGCAGTGCTAGTAACGGCAATGAGCAGTTCTTC
CDR3aa: CSASNGNEQFF
abundance: .
v_gene: TRBV20-1
d_gene: .
j_gene: TRBJ2-1